Listed below are T cell receptor beta chains from one sample, sequenced in a study of T cell repertoires in ileal Crohn's disease. Profiled with immunoSEQ multiplex PCR; TCRdb holds only in-frame clones, not every one. The sample holds 30,000 or so clones, roughly 81% seen once. The sequencing input was ileal tissue. Receptors were obtained from an adult with Crohn's disease. Both conserved end residues are part of each CDR3. The D gene is left open where the match is weak. For some rows the clone size is stated as once, few or many, or as a class when expanded; others skip it.

clone size,V gene,J gene,D gene,CDR3 protein,CDR3 DNA
NA,TRBV7-2,TRBJ2-7,NA,CASSSRPGYEQYF,TGTGCCAGCAGCTCCCGCCCGGGATACGAGCAGTACTTC
NA,TRBV4-1,TRBJ1-1,NA,CASSPLGRGPDTEAFF,TGCGCCAGCAGCCCGCTTGGGCGAGGGCCTGACACTGAAGCTTTCTTT
NA,TRBV2,TRBJ1-3,TRBD1,CASSRHWTGLTDTIYF,TGTGCCAGCAGTCGCCATTGGACAGGTCTAACGGACACCATATATTTT
NA,TRBV5-1,TRBJ1-2,NA,CASGYRVDYGYTF,TGCGCCAGCGGTTACAGGGTTGACTATGGCTACACCTTC
NA,TRBV7-8,TRBJ2-5,NA,CASSSRIAETQYF,TGTGCCAGCAGCTCCAGGATCGCTGAGACCCAGTACTTC
NA,TRBV2,TRBJ2-5,TRBD1,CASSEVDRGRETQYF,TGTGCCAGCAGTGAAGTAGACAGGGGGAGGGAGACCCAGTACTTC
NA,TRBV5-5,TRBJ2-7,NA,CASSSQEQGGPGEQYF,TGTGCCAGCAGTTCCCAAGAGCAGGGGGGTCCCGGGGAGCAGTACTTC
NA,TRBV11-2,TRBJ2-1,TRBD1,CASSLVSGGVYDEQFF,TGTGCCAGCAGCTTAGTGTCAGGGGGTGTTTACGATGAGCAGTTCTTC
NA,TRBV7-9,TRBJ2-7,TRBD1,CASSSGQGAREQYF,TGTGCCAGCAGCAGCGGACAGGGGGCTCGGGAGCAGTACTTC
NA,TRBV21-1,TRBJ1-1,NA,CASSKDRGLNTEAFF,TGTGCCAGCAGCAAAGACAGGGGCCTGAACACTGAAGCTTTCTTT
NA,TRBV11-3,TRBJ1-1,NA,CASSPQGQNEAFF,TGTGCCAGCAGCCCTCAGGGGCAAAATGAAGCTTTCTTT
NA,TRBV5-4,TRBJ2-7,TRBD1,CASSSRDRTYEQYF,TGTGCCAGCAGCTCGAGGGACAGGACCTACGAGCAGTACTTC
NA,TRBV5-5,TRBJ2-7,NA,CASSPSGGFSYEQYF,TGTGCCAGCAGCCCGTCCGGCGGGTTCTCCTACGAGCAGTACTTC
NA,TRBV4-3,TRBJ1-6,TRBD1,CASSQDGTGYSPLHF,TGCGCCAGCAGCCAAGACGGGACAGGGTATTCACCCCTCCACTTT
NA,TRBV7-2,TRBJ1-5,NA,CASSPLQGLSNQPQHF,TGTGCCAGCAGCCCTTTACAGGGCCTCAGCAATCAGCCCCAGCATTTT
once,TRBV6-6,TRBJ2-7,NA,CASSHLGGLSYEQYF,TGTGCCAGCAGCCACCTAGGGGGTCTCTCCTACGAGCAGTACTTC
NA,TRBV6-5,TRBJ2-2,TRBD2,CASTRGGPNTGELFF,TGTGCCAGCACCCGGGGGGGCCCCAACACCGGGGAGCTGTTTTTT
once,TRBV19,TRBJ2-6,NA,CASKSVSWSGANVLTF,TGTGCCAGTAAGTCAGTCTCATGGAGTGGGGCCAACGTCCTGACTTTC
NA,TRBV4-1,TRBJ1-2,NA,CASSQDRVGYTF,TGCGCCAGCAGCCAAGATCGGGTGGGCTACACCTTC
NA,TRBV5-1,TRBJ2-7,NA,CASSLGEGYEQYF,TGCGCCAGCAGCTTAGGGGAAGGGTACGAGCAGTACTTC
NA,TRBV15,TRBJ1-4,NA,CATSSRGRLIGEKLFF,TGTGCCACCAGCAGCAGGGGACGGTTGATTGGTGAAAAACTGTTTTTT
NA,TRBV2,TRBJ2-4,TRBD1,CASRPRDSNQYF,TGTGCCAGCAGACCACGGGACAGCAATCAGTACTTC
NA,TRBV5-1,TRBJ2-5,NA,CASSLQGKETQYF,TGCGCCAGCAGCTTGCAGGGTAAAGAGACCCAGTACTTC
NA,TRBV2,TRBJ1-1,TRBD1,CASPGGAKDTEAFF,TGTGCCAGCCCAGGGGGCGCGAAGGACACTGAAGCTTTCTTT
NA,TRBV5-4,TRBJ1-1,TRBD1,CASSPPTGGGTEAFF,TGTGCCAGCAGCCCCCCGACAGGGGGCGGAACTGAAGCTTTCTTT
NA,TRBV7-9,TRBJ2-5,TRBD2,CASSPTSGGWETQYF,TGTGCCAGCAGCCCGACTAGCGGGGGATGGGAGACCCAGTACTTC
few,TRBV18,TRBJ1-6,NA,CASSPSRGQTYNSPLHF,TGTGCCAGCTCACCAAGCAGGGGCCAGACCTATAATTCACCCCTCCACTTT
NA,TRBV18,TRBJ2-7,NA,CASSPSRGSYEQYF,TGTGCCAGCTCACCATCCCGGGGCTCCTACGAGCAGTACTTC
NA,TRBV19,TRBJ1-4,NA,CASGLLGTNEKLFF,TGTGCCAGTGGACTACTAGGTACTAATGAAAAACTGTTTTTT
NA,TRBV7-9,TRBJ2-2,NA,CASSLSGNTGELFF,TGTGCCAGCAGCTTATCAGGGAACACCGGGGAGCTGTTTTTT
once,TRBV9,TRBJ2-3,NA,CASSILGDTQYF,TGTGCCAGCAGCATTCTCGGGGATACGCAGTATTTT
NA,TRBV9,TRBJ1-3,TRBD1,CASSVSQGVSGNTIYF,TGTGCCAGCAGCGTGTCACAGGGGGTTTCTGGAAACACCATATATTTT
NA,TRBV19,TRBJ1-2,NA,CASSIPVTNYGYTF,TGTGCCAGTAGTATACCAGTTACTAACTATGGCTACACCTTC
NA,TRBV19,TRBJ1-2,TRBD1,CASSEWDRIYGYTF,TGTGCCAGTAGTGAATGGGACAGGATATATGGCTACACCTTC
once,TRBV5-1,TRBJ2-2,NA,CASSLGPRGNTGELFF,TGCGCCAGCAGCTTGGGTCCCAGGGGAAACACCGGGGAGCTGTTTTTT
NA,TRBV29-1,TRBJ1-2,NA,CSVESNYGYTF,TGCAGCGTCGAAAGCAACTATGGCTACACCTTC
NA,TRBV9,TRBJ2-2,TRBD2,CASSVGGGNTGELFF,TGTGCCAGCAGCGTCGGGGGGGGTAACACCGGGGAGCTGTTTTTT
NA,TRBV29-1,TRBJ1-3,NA,CSVDSGSGNTIYF,TGCAGCGTTGATTCGGGATCTGGAAACACCATATATTTT
NA,TRBV10-1,TRBJ1-5,NA,CASSENLGRRANQPQHF,TGCGCCAGCAGTGAGAATTTGGGACGGAGGGCCAATCAGCCCCAGCATTTT
NA,TRBV4-3,TRBJ2-3,TRBD1,CASSRDRARTDTQYF,TGCGCCAGCAGCAGGGACAGGGCCCGCACAGATACGCAGTATTTT
NA,TRBV6-1,TRBJ2-5,TRBD2,CASRTSGETQYF,TGTGCCAGCCGGACTAGCGGAGAGACCCAGTACTTC
NA,TRBV18,TRBJ1-5,NA,CASSSRAGSNQPQHF,TGTGCCAGCTCGTCCAGGGCAGGGAGCAATCAGCCCCAGCATTTT
NA,TRBV7-2,TRBJ2-3,NA,CASSSGHFTDTQYF,TGTGCCAGCAGCTCGGGACACTTCACAGATACGCAGTATTTT
NA,TRBV9,TRBJ2-3,TRBD2,CASSVGIGGGLDTQYF,TGTGCCAGCAGCGTAGGCATCGGGGGGGGGTTGGATACGCAGTATTTT
once,TRBV7-2,TRBJ2-7,TRBD1,CASSLGDRIIYEQYF,TGTGCCAGCAGCTTAGGGGACAGAATAATATACGAGCAGTACTTC
NA,TRBV11-3,TRBJ2-7,NA,CASSSQGYEQYF,TGTGCCAGCAGCTCCCAGGGCTACGAGCAGTACTTC
NA,TRBV5-6,TRBJ2-2,TRBD2,CASSQLGGGTVGELFF,TGTGCCAGCAGCCAACTAGGCGGGGGGACGGTCGGGGAGCTGTTTTTT
NA,TRBV2,TRBJ1-5,NA,CASSFRGGGRQPQRF,TGTGCCAGCAGTTTCCGGGGAGGAGGTAGGCAGCCCCAGCGTTTT
NA,TRBV6-5,TRBJ2-2,TRBD2,CASKGLANTGELFF,TGTGCCAGCAAGGGACTAGCGAACACCGGGGAGCTGTTTTTT
NA,TRBV6-1,TRBJ2-5,TRBD1,CASSGHIDRAGETQYF,TGTGCCAGCAGTGGACACATCGACAGGGCGGGAGAGACCCAGTACTTC
NA,TRBV7-6,TRBJ1-1,NA,CASSHPPDRLIWWNTEAFF,TGTGCCAGCAGCCATCCACCTGACAGGCTCATTTGGTGGAACACTGAAGCTTTCTTT
medium-sized,TRBV2,TRBJ1-1,NA,CASSTLNTEAFF,TGTGCCAGCAGTACACTGAACACTGAAGCTTTCTTT
NA,TRBV28,TRBJ2-1,NA,CASSSRQDPRGEQFF,TGTGCCAGCAGTTCCCGACAGGACCCCAGGGGTGAGCAGTTCTTC